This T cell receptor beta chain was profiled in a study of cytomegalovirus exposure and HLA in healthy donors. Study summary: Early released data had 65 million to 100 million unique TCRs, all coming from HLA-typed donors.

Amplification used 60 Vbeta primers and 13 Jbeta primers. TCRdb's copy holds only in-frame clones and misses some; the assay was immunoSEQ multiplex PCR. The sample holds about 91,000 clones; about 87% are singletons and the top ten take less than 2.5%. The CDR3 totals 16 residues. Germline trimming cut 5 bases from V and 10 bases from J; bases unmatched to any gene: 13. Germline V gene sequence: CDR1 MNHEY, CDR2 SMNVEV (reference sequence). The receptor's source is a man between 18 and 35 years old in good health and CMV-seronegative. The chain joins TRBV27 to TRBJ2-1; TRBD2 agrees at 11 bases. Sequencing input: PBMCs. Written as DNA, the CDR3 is TGTGCCAGCAGTGTCACCGGGACTAGCGGAGCCGTCGAGCAGTTCTTC. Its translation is CASSVTGTSGAVEQFF.